The sequence of this TCR beta chain was determined in a study of T cell repertoires in cytomegalovirus infection. In the study overall: Indications came from public TCR beta signatures; they pointed to CMV infection and to a matching HLA type.

TCRdb re-analysed the reads in MiXCR, keeping a single row per CDR3 protein. The table shows hundreds of thousands of distinct CDR3 sequences, with 20% to 25% occurring only once. There are 15 residues in the CDR3. The germline V gene has CDR1 MNHNS and CDR2 SASEGT. V was trimmed by 6 bases and J by 7 bases, leaving 19 bases between them. This chain connects TRBV6-1 to TRBJ2-1; perhaps TRBD1 as D (6 bases). Specimen: CD8+ T cells from PBMCs. The receptor was isolated from a human donor in good health (CMV status not recorded). Some clones in this sample may be carry-over from other donors' samples. The CDR3 loop is CASRSGVGALNEQFF. CDR3 bases: TGTGCCAGCAGATCAGGGGTTGGAGCGTTGAATGAGCAGTTCTTC.